This TCR beta chain is from a study of radiotherapy plus CTLA-4 blockade in lung cancer. Overall study context: Overall, around 20% of patients showed an objective response, while roughly 28% attained disease control.

Germline CDR1 and CDR2: LGHNA and YNFKEQ. The CDR3 consists of 16 residues. V lost 3 bases and J lost 9; bases outside the gene matches: 12. Clones were sequenced by immunoSEQ multiplex PCR, and TCRdb holds only the in-frame ones, with some missing. The data hold about 72,000 clones, with about 80% observed a single time. The TCR sequence derives from a human donor with non-small cell lung cancer who had a partial response to radiotherapy plus ipilimumab. The starting material was peripheral blood, obtained from a patient treated with radiotherapy plus ipilimumab. The chain uses TRBV4-2 and TRBJ2-3, with 10 bases fitting TRBD2. The CDR3 DNA reads as TGTGCCAGCAGCCAGGAAGCGGGAGGGCCCTCCAGGACGCAGTATTTT. It is translated as CASSQEAGGPSRTQYF.